Shown below are 27 T cell receptor beta chains from a single sample sequenced in a study of cytomegalovirus exposure and HLA in healthy donors. Primers: 60 Vbeta forward and 13 Jbeta reverse. Only in-frame clones appear in the TCRdb table, and some are missing; sequencing was by immunoSEQ multiplex PCR. The sample comprises some 150,000 clones, about 79% of which are singletons, and about 1.8% rests with the top ten. Sample: PBMCs. The receptors were gathered from a female donor in good health and CMV-seropositive.

This clone was detected only a few times. This chain links TRBV7-9 with TRBJ1-2, with 7 positions matching TRBD1. The CDR3 spans 16 residues. V lost 1 base and J lost 1; bases outside the gene matches: 6. CDR1 is SEHNR, CDR2 FQNEAQ, per germline (reference sequence). CDR3: CASSLGGTAFNYGYTF. The CDR3, as DNA: TGTGCCAGCAGCTTAGGGGGGACAGCTTTTAACTATGGCTACACCTTC.

In DNA, the CDR3 is TGTGCCAGCAGCCCGAGTCGTTTCGGGGGGTGGCCTAGCACAGATACGCAGTATTTT. Its protein product is CASSPSRFGGWPSTDTQYF. V is TRBV7-2 and J is TRBJ2-3; 7 bases line up with TRBD2. Germline V gives CDR1 SGHTA, CDR2 FQGNSA. This CDR3 spans 19 amino acids. Trimming cost V 5 bases and J 0 bases; bases outside gene matches: 17.

J is TRBJ2-7 and V is TRBV4-1, with a weak D call TRBD2 (6 bases). From germline, CDR1 is MGHRA and CDR2 YSYEKL. The CDR3 consists of 15 residues. V was clipped by 4 bases and J by 0 bases, with 13 bases between them. The DNA of the CDR3 is TGCGCCAGCAGCCCGAGACTAGATAGCTCCTACGAGCAGTACTTC. Translating it yields CASSPRLDSSYEQYF.

This chain joins TRBV4-1 and TRBJ2-7, with 8 nucleotides matching TRBD1. Per the germline V gene, CDR1 is MGHRA and CDR2 is YSYEKL. The ends lost 3 bases at V and 4 bases at J; junction bases unmatched: 5. The CDR3 spans 14 residues. This CDR3 reads CASSHGQGVYEQYF. The CDR3 coding sequence is TGCGCCAGCAGCCACGGACAGGGAGTTTACGAGCAGTACTTC.

The chain is built from TRBV18 and TRBJ2-2; 9 positions agree with TRBD2. The CDR3 length is 16 residues. The V gene's germline CDR1 is KGHSH and CDR2 LQKENI. V was pared by 3 bases and J by 2 bases, with 4 bases of the junction left unmatched. The CDR3 is CASSPLLAGNTGELFF. The CDR3 nucleotides read TGTGCCAGCTCACCTTTACTAGCGGGCAACACCGGGGAGCTGTTTTTT.

The V and J genes are TRBV19 and TRBJ1-6, with 7 positions matching TRBD1. The J segment lost 7 bases and the V segment lost 1 base, leaving 4 bases of the junction unmatched. The CDR3 consists of 15 residues. Looked up from germline, CDR1 is LNHDA and CDR2 is SQIVND (reference sequence). The CDR3 sequence: CASSIGGRGNSPLHF. The CDR3, as DNA: TGTGCCAGTAGTATAGGCGGCAGGGGGAATTCACCCCTCCACTTT.

This clone was counted a few times. The CDR3 nucleotides read TGCGCCAGCAGCTCGGATGGCCGGGACAGGGTGGGCGAGCAGTACTTC. Translated: CASSSDGRDRVGEQYF. The chain links TRBV5-1 to TRBJ2-7, with 9 bases identical to TRBD1. The CDR3 consists of 16 residues. CDR1 is SGHRS and CDR2 is YFSETQ in the germline V gene. Trimming removed 3 bases from V and 6 bases from J; junction bases left unmatched: 13.

The genes are TRBV19 and TRBJ1-4; D might be TRBD1 (5 bases). V gave up 8 bases and J gave up 8 bases, with 21 bases separating them. CDR3 length: 15 amino acids. Germline CDR1 LNHDA, CDR2 SQIVND (reference sequence). The CDR3 loop is CASSKGGQGWEKLFF. CDR3 in DNA: TGTGCCAGTTCAAAAGGAGGGCAGGGTTGGGAAAAACTGTTTTTT.

This clone appeared a single time. The chain uses TRBV27 and TRBJ2-7, with no clear D. V was trimmed by 6 bases and J by 0 bases, leaving 12 bases between them. CDR3 length: 14 residues. In germline, CDR1 is MNHEY, CDR2 SMNVEV (reference sequence). The CDR3 here is CASSLTLSSYEQYF. Written as DNA, the CDR3 is TGTGCCAGCAGCCTAACCCTTTCCTCCTACGAGCAGTACTTC.

The CDR3 here is CASSFSGNRGYTF. As DNA, the CDR3 is TGTGCCAGCAGTTTCTCAGGGAACCGCGGCTACACCTTC. V and J are TRBV27 and TRBJ1-2, with D maybe TRBD1 (5 bases). This CDR3 comprises 13 residues. V lost 3 bases and J 8 bases, leaving 13 bases between the germline ends. From germline, CDR1 is MNHEY and CDR2 SMNVEV (reference sequence).

This sequence joins TRBV27 and TRBJ1-1, with TRBD1 matching 7 bases. The CDR3 has 14 residues. With V trimmed by 4 bases and J by 2 bases, 4 bases remained unmatched. The germline V gene encodes CDR1 MNHEY and CDR2 SMNVEV (reference sequence). CDR3 DNA sequence: TGTGCCAGCAGTTCCAGGACAGGTAACACTGAAGCTTTCTTT. Its translation: CASSSRTGNTEAFF.

The V and J genes are TRBV2 and TRBJ1-2, with 11 bases fitting TRBD1. The length of the CDR3 is 12 residues. After removal of 4 bases from V and 8 bases from J, the junction contained 0 bases not matched to a gene. Germline CDR1 reads SNHLY; CDR2 reads FYNNEI. This chain's CDR3 is CASSGTGGGYTF. CDR3 DNA sequence: TGTGCCAGCAGTGGGACAGGGGGCGGCTACACCTTC.

This chain joins TRBV6-1 and TRBJ1-6, with 7 bases matching TRBD1. V lost 3 bases to trimming and J lost 10 bases; unmatched junction nucleotides: 12. Per the germline V gene, CDR1 is MNHNS and CDR2 is SASEGT. This CDR3 spans 16 amino acids. Written as DNA, the CDR3 is TGTGCCAGCAGTGAGATAATAGACAGGGTAGGATCACCCCTCCACTTT. This sequence encodes CASSEIIDRVGSPLHF.

The V call is TRBV6-5, the J call TRBJ1-4; D gene uncertain. In germline, CDR1 is MNHEY, CDR2 SVGAGI. The V and J ends lost 6 bases and 2 bases respectively, with 7 bases between them. This CDR3 has 13 residues. Here the CDR3 reads CASSPGTNEKLFF. The CDR3 DNA reads as TGTGCCAGCAGCCCGGGGACTAATGAAAAACTGTTTTTT.

CDR3 DNA: TGTGCCAGTAGTATAGGCCGGACTAGTGGATACGGTGAGCAGTTCTTC. The encoded protein is CASSIGRTSGYGEQFF. The rearrangement joins TRBV19 to TRBJ2-1; TRBD2 aligns across 7 bases. V dropped 1 base and J dropped 9; count of bases not matched to a gene: 12. Germline V CDR1 and CDR2: LNHDA, SQIVND (reference sequence). The CDR3 consists of 16 residues.

The chain couples TRBV10-3 to TRBJ2-3; 8 bases agree with TRBD2. Trimming cost V 3 bases and J 2 bases; bases outside gene matches: 7. The CDR3 has 16 residues. Germline values: CDR1 ENHRY, CDR2 SYGVKD. The CDR3 nucleotides read TGTGCCATCAGTGAAAAAGCGGGGGAGACCACAGATACGCAGTATTTT. Translating gives CAISEKAGETTDTQYF.

J is TRBJ2-1 and V is TRBV27; D may be TRBD1 (5 bases). V lost 4 bases and J 4 bases, leaving 11 bases between the germline ends. Germline V gives CDR1 MNHEY, CDR2 SMNVEV (reference sequence). CDR3 length equals 14 residues. CDR3: CASSWSGPYNEQFF. In DNA, the CDR3 is TGTGCCAGCAGTTGGTCAGGGCCTTACAATGAGCAGTTCTTC.

The J gene is TRBJ1-1, the V gene TRBV7-9, with TRBD1 identical over 9 bases. Germline V gives CDR1 SEHNR, CDR2 FQNEAQ (reference sequence). V dropped 5 bases and J dropped 5; count of bases not matched to a gene: 9. CDR3 size: 15 residues. CDR3 DNA: TGTGCCAGCAGCAATCAACAGGGGGCGAGGACTGAAGCTTTCTTT. Translated: CASSNQQGARTEAFF.

As concerns this clone: The CDR3 ends on some other residue instead of the conserved phenylalanine or tryptophan, so this is likely a read error. The J gene is TRBJ1-6, the V gene TRBV5-1; the match to TRBD1 covers 8 bases. Germline V gives CDR1 SGHRS, CDR2 YFSETQ. The ends lost 2 bases at V and 7 bases at J; junction bases unmatched: 17. The CDR3 runs 19 residues. CDR3 loop: CASSFLRHNPTGENSPLHL. The CDR3 coding sequence is TGCGCCAGCAGCTTCCTACGACACAACCCGACAGGGGAGAATTCACCCCTCCACCTT.

The rearrangement joins TRBV11-2 to TRBJ1-1; D gene ambiguous. CDR1 and CDR2 (germline): SGHAT, FQNNGV. The CDR3 loop spans 13 amino acids. Trimming took 3 bases from V and 3 from J, leaving 8 bases between them. In DNA, the CDR3 is TGTGCCAGCAGCTTGGAGGAGTACACTGAAGCTTTCTTT. This gives the protein CASSLEEYTEAFF.

V is TRBV27 and J is TRBJ2-6; possibly TRBD1 for D (6 bases). This CDR3 has 15 residues. Germline V lookup: CDR1 MNHEY, CDR2 SMNVEV (reference sequence). V lost 3 bases, J lost 4 bases, and 10 bases lay in between. CDR3: CASSFGDTGANVLTF. In nucleotides, the CDR3 is TGTGCCAGCAGTTTTGGGGACACCGGGGCCAACGTCCTGACTTTC.

The chain carries TRBV5-4 and TRBJ2-1; 7 bases match TRBD1. J lost 7 bases, V lost 0 bases, and 4 bases had no gene match. Germline V lookup: CDR1 SGHNT, CDR2 YYREEE (reference sequence). The CDR3 runs 14 residues. CDR3 DNA: TGTGCCAGCAGCTTGGGGGGCAGGGGGAATGAGCAGTTCTTC. The encoded protein is CASSLGGRGNEQFF.

This clone was detected once. Other DNA variants within this sample encode the same CDR3. The chain couples TRBV5-1 to TRBJ1-1, with 7 bases identical to TRBD1. Germline V gives CDR1 SGHRS, CDR2 YFSETQ. The CDR3 covers 15 residues. Unmatched junction bases numbered 17, after V lost 4 bases and J lost 11 bases. CDR3 protein: CASSPIRQGTSEAFF. CDR3 coding DNA: TGCGCCAGCAGCCCGATACGACAGGGAACCTCCGAGGCTTTCTTT.

With respect to this clone: Mismatch with germline at one junction end may stem from a read error. The gene calls are TRBV7-2 and TRBJ2-4; possibly TRBD2 for D (6 bases). The CDR3 length is 14 residues. Germline V gene data show CDR1 as SGHTA and CDR2 as FQGNSA. The CDR3 sequence is CASSLDASGDIPYF. The CDR3 DNA follows: TGTGCCAGCAGCTTAGATGCGTCGGGGGATATTCCGTACTTC.

This chain uses TRBV12-5 with TRBJ1-1; perhaps TRBD1 as D (5 bases). Looked up from germline, CDR1 is LGHNT and CDR2 is FRNRAP. Trimming left V 6 bases short and J 1 base short, with 12 bases between. CDR3 length: 14 amino acids. Here the CDR3 reads CASGYFQGNTEAFF. The CDR3, as DNA: TGTGCTAGTGGCTATTTTCAGGGGAACACTGAAGCTTTCTTT.

This clone was seen a handful of times. This sequence joins TRBV6-1 and TRBJ2-7; 9 positions agree with TRBD2. Germline CDR1 reads MNHNS; CDR2 reads SASEGT. The CDR3 runs to 17 residues. V gave up 1 base and J gave up 5 bases; unmatched junction bases: 12. CDR3 in DNA: TGTGCCAGCAGTGAAGTGGGAATAGCGGGAGCCAGGGACGAGCAGTACTTC. Its translation: CASSEVGIAGARDEQYF.

This chain uses TRBV5-4 with TRBJ2-6; 11 bases are shared with TRBD2. Trimming removed 4 bases from V and 0 bases from J; junction bases left unmatched: 6. CDR1 and CDR2 from the germline V gene are SGHNT and YYREEE (reference sequence). The CDR3 totals 18 residues. For the CDR3, the DNA is TGTGCCAGCAGCCCCACTAGCGGGGGACTCTCTGGGGCCAACGTCCTGACTTTC. Its protein product is CASSPTSGGLSGANVLTF.